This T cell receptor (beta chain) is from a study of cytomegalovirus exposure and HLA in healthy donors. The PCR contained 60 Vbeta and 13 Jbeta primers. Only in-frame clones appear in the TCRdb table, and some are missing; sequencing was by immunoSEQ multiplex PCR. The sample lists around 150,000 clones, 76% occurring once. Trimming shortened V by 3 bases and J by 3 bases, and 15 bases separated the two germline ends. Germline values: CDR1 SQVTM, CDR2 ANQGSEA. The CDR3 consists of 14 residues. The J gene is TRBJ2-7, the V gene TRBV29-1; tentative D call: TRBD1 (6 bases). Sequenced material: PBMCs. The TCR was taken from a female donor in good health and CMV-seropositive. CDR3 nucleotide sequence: TGCAGCGTTGAGCAGGGGACGGGCGACTACGAGCAGTACTTC. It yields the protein CSVEQGTGDYEQYF.